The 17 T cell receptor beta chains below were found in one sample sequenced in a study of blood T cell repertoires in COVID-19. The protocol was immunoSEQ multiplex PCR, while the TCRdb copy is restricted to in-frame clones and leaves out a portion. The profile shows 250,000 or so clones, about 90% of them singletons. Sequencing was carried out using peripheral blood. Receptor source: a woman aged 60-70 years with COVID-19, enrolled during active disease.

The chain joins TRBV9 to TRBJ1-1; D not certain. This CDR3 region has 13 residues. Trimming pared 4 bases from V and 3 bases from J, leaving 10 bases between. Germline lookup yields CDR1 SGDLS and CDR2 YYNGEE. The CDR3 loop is CASSSLRDTEAFF. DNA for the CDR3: TGTGCCAGCAGCTCCCTGCGGGACACTGAAGCTTTCTTT.

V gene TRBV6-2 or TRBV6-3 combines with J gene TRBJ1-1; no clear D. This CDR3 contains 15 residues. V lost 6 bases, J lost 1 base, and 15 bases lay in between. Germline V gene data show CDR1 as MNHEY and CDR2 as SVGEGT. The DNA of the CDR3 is TGTGCCAGCAGCCCCCTGGCCCCCCCGAACACTGAAGCTTTCTTT. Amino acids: CASSPLAPPNTEAFF.

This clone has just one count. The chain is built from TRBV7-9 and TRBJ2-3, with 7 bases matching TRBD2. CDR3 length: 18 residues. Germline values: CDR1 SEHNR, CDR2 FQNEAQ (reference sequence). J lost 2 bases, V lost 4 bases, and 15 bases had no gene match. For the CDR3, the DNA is TGTGCCAGCAGCTCGGGTTTGGGGGGGGAGGCCACCACAGATACGCAGTATTTT. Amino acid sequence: CASSSGLGGEATTDTQYF. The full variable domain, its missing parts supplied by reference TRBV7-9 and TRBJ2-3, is DTGVSQNPRHKITKRGQNVTFRCDPISEHNRLYWYRQTLGQGPEFLTYFQNEAQLEKSRLLSDRFSAERPKGSFSTLEIQRTEQGDSAMYLCASSSGLGGEATTDTQYFGPGTRLTVL.

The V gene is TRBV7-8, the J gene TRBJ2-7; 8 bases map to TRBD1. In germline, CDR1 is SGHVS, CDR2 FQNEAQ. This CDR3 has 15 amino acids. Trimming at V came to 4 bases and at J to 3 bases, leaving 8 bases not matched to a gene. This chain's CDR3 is CASSSRDRNVYEQYF. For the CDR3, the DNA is TGTGCCAGCAGCTCCCGGGACAGGAATGTCTACGAGCAGTACTTC.

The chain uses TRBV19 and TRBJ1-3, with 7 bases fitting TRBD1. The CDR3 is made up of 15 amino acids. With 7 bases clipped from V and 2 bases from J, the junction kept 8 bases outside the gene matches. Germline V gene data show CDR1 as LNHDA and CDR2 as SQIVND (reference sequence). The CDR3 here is CASTQDRAPGNTIYF. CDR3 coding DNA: TGTGCCAGTACCCAAGACAGGGCCCCTGGAAACACCATATATTTT.

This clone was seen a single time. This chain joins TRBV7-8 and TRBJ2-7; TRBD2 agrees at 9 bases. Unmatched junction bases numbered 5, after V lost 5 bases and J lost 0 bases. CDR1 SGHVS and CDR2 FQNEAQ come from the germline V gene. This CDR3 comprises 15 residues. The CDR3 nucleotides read TGTGCCAGCAGCCCTAGCGGGGTGATCTCCTACGAGCAGTACTTC. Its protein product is CASSPSGVISYEQYF. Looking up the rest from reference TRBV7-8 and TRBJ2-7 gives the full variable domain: GAGVSQSPRYKVAKRGQDVALRCDPISGHVSLFWYQQALGQGPEFLTYFQNEAQLDKSGLPSDRFFAERPEGSVSTLKIQRTQQEDSAVYLCASSPSGVISYEQYFGPGTRLTVT.

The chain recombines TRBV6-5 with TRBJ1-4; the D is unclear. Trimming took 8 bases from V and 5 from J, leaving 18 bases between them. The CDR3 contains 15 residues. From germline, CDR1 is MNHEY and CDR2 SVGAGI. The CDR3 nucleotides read TGTGCCAGCGGGAGGTCTCTGGCAGGCAATGAAAAACTGTTTTTT. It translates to CASGRSLAGNEKLFF.

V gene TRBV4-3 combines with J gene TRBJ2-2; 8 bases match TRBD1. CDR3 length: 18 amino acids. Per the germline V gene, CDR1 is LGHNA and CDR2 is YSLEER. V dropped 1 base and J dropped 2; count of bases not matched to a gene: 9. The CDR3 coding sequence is TGCGCCAGCAGCCAAGGGACAGGGCTGGGATATAACACCGGGGAGCTGTTTTTT. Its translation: CASSQGTGLGYNTGELFF.

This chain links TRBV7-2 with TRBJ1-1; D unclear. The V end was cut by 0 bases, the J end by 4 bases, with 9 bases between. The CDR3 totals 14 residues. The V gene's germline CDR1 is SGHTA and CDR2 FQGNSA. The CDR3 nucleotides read TGTGCCAGCAGCTTAGCTCGGGGAGGCACTGAAGCTTTCTTT. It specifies CASSLARGGTEAFF.

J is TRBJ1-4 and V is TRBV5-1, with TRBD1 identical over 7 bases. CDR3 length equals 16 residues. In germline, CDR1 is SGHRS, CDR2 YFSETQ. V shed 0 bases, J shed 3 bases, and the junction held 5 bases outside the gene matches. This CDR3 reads CASSLGVQGSNEKLFF. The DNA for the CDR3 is TGCGCCAGCAGCTTGGGGGTACAGGGGTCTAATGAAAAACTGTTTTTT.

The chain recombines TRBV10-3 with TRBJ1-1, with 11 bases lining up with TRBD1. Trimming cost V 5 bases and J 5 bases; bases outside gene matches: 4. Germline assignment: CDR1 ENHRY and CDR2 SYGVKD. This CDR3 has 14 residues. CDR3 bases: TGTGCCATCAGTAGGACAGGGGGCGCGACTGAAGCTTTCTTT. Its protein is CAISRTGGATEAFF.

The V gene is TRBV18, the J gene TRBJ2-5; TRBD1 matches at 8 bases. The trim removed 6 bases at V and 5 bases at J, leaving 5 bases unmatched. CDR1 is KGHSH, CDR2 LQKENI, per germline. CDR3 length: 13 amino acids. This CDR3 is CASSTGVKETQYF. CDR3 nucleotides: TGTGCCAGCTCGACAGGGGTTAAGGAGACCCAGTACTTC.

The CDR3 region has the DNA TGTGCCAGTAGTATAACATTCAAGAACACTGAAGCTTTCTTT. The encoded protein is CASSITFKNTEAFF. The rearrangement joins TRBV19 to TRBJ1-1; no reliable D call. This CDR3 has 14 residues. Germline CDR1 is LNHDA and CDR2 is SQIVND (reference sequence). Trimming took off 2 bases at V and 1 base at J, with 8 bases between the two ends. The full variable domain, completed using reference TRBV19 and TRBJ1-1, is DGGITQSPKYLFRKEGQNVTLSCEQNLNHDAMYWYRQDPGQGLRLIYYSQIVNDFQKGDIAEGYSVSREKKESFPLTVTSAQKNPTAFYLCASSITFKNTEAFFGQGTRLTVV.

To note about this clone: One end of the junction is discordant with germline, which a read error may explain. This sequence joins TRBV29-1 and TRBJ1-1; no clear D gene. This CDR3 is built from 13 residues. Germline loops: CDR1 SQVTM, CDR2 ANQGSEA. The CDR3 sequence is CSIEGSSNTEAFF. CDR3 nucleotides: TGCAGCATTGAAGGTTCTTCGAACACTGAAGCTTTCTTT.

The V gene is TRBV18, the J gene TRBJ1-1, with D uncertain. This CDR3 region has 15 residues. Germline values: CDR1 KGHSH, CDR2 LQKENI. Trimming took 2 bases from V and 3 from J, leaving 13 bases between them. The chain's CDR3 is CASSPTGSSDTEAFF. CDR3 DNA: TGTGCCAGCTCACCAACGGGGTCCTCCGACACTGAAGCTTTCTTT. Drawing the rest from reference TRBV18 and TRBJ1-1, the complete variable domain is NAGVMQNPRHLVRRRGQEARLRCSPMKGHSHVYWYRQLPEEGLKFMVYLQKENIIDESGMPKERFSAEFPKEGPSILRIQQVVRGDSAAYFCASSPTGSSDTEAFFGQGTRLTVV.

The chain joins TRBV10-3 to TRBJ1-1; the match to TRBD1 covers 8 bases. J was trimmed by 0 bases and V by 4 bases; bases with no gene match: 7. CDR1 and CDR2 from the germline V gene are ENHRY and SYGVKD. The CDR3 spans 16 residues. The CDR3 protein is CAISGRDRTMNTEAFF. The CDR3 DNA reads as TGTGCCATCAGTGGTAGGGACAGGACCATGAACACTGAAGCTTTCTTT.

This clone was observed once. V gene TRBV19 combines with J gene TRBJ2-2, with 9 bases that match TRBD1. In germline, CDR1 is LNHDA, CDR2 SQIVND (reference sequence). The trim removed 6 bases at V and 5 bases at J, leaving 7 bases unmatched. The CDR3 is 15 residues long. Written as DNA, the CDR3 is TGTGCCAGTAGGGGTCCGGGACAGGGAACCGGGGAGCTGTTTTTT. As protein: CASRGPGQGTGELFF.